This is a list of T cell receptor beta chains from one sample in a study of T cell repertoires in cytomegalovirus infection. TCRdb re-called the reads with MiXCR, one entry per CDR3 protein. The sample yields under 850,000 distinct CDR3 sequences, around 35% seen once. These receptors have no known antigen. The material was cultured PBMCs, obtained from culture after CMV antigen stimulation. These receptor sequences come from a human donor in good health (CMV status not recorded). Some clones in this sample may be carry-over from other donors' samples. The CDR3 runs from the conserved cysteine through the conserved F or W. A D gene is named only where the DNA matches it firmly. Clone size, where shown, is once, few, many, or a class for clones that have expanded.

j_call d_call v_call clone_size cdr3_aa cdr3_nt
TRBJ1-1 . TRBV5-1 . CASSPLGSRENTEAFF TGCGCCAGCAGCCCCCTGGGGAGCAGGGAAAACACTGAAGCTTTCTTT
TRBJ2-3 . TRBV6-1 few CASSEAQGDLSTDTQYF TGTGCCAGCAGTGAAGCCCAAGGGGACCTCAGCACAGATACGCAGTATTTT
TRBJ2-3 . TRBV7-8 . CASSNRWGRDTQYF TGTGCCAGCAGCAACCGCTGGGGTAGAGATACGCAGTATTTT
TRBJ2-7 TRBD2 TRBV11-1 few CASSSEPGLGFYEQYF TGTGCCAGCAGCTCTGAACCGGGACTAGGTTTCTACGAGCAGTACTTC
TRBJ2-7 . TRBV11-2 few CASSSGLSWGESYEQYF TGTGCCAGCAGCTCGGGACTTTCTTGGGGGGAGTCCTACGAGCAGTACTTC
TRBJ1-4 . TRBV5-4 . CASSFLGGGKLFF TGTGCCAGCAGCTTCCTGGGGGGGGGAAAACTGTTTTTT
TRBJ2-2 TRBD1 TRBV2 . CASARTGEWTGELFF TGTGCCAGCGCTCGGACAGGGGAATGGACCGGGGAGCTGTTTTTT
TRBJ2-3 TRBD2 TRBV6-2/TRBV6-3 . CASSYNGGGAPEYF TGTGCCAGCAGTTACAACGGCGGGGGGGCCCCTGAGTATTTT
TRBJ2-7 . TRBV6-6 many CASSYSGRAESSYEQYF TGTGCCAGCAGTTATTCGGGTCGAGCAGAAAGCTCCTACGAGCAGTACTTC
TRBJ1-4 . TRBV19 . CASSPTVDAEKLFF TGTGCCAGTAGTCCCACAGTTGATGCTGAAAAACTGTTTTTT
TRBJ2-5 TRBD2 TRBV7-2 . CASSLVGTRMEETQYF TGTGCCAGCAGCTTGGTGGGGACTAGGATGGAAGAGACCCAGTACTTC
TRBJ1-1 . TRBV29-1 . CSVESRAGTEAFF TGCAGCGTTGAGAGCAGGGCGGGGACTGAAGCTTTCTTT
TRBJ1-5 . TRBV10-3 . CAISEQAGSQPQHF TGTGCCATCAGTGAGCAGGCCGGTTCTCAGCCCCAGCATTTT
TRBJ1-2 . TRBV5-1 . CASSLDSGLTYGYTF TGCGCCAGCAGCTTGGACAGCGGTCTTACCTATGGCTACACCTTC
TRBJ1-1 TRBD1 TRBV28 . CASSWATGGLLNTEAFF TGTGCCAGCAGCTGGGCGACAGGGGGCCTATTGAACACTGAAGCTTTCTTT
TRBJ2-3 . TRBV7-2 many CASSMTGFSNTDTQYF TGTGCCAGCAGCATGACCGGGTTCTCTAACACAGATACGCAGTATTTT
TRBJ1-5 . TRBV19 . CASSIYGQPQHF TGTGCCAGTAGTATCTACGGTCAGCCCCAGCATTTT
TRBJ2-7 TRBD1 TRBV7-2 few CASSLAPPPGQGHEQYF TGTGCCAGCAGCTTAGCCCCCCCCCCGGGACAGGGCCACGAGCAGTACTTC
TRBJ1-1 TRBD1 TRBV6-2/TRBV6-3 few CASRVRDRGPYGSEAFF TGTGCCAGCAGGGTACGGGACAGGGGGCCCTATGGCTCTGAAGCTTTCTTT
TRBJ1-1 . TRBV10-2 once CASSEKYRSRDTEAFF TGCGCCAGCAGTGAGAAGTATCGGAGCAGGGACACTGAAGCTTTCTTT
TRBJ2-7 TRBD1 TRBV11-2 . CASSQIGQGFLREQYF TGTGCCAGCAGCCAAATTGGACAGGGGTTTTTGCGCGAGCAGTACTTC
TRBJ2-7 TRBD1 TRBV5-4 . CASSDRVTHEQYF TGTGCCAGCAGCGACAGGGTAACCCACGAGCAGTACTTC
TRBJ1-2 TRBD1 TRBV7-2 few CASSSQSGQGSYGYTF TGTGCCAGCAGCTCCCAATCCGGACAGGGGAGCTATGGCTACACCTTC
TRBJ1-5 . TRBV11-2 few CASSLREGSNQPQHF TGTGCCAGCAGCTTAAGAGAGGGGAGCAATCAGCCCCAGCATTTT
TRBJ2-3 TRBD2 TRBV6-1 . CASRKSGGARVDTQYF TGTGCCAGCAGGAAGAGCGGGGGGGCTCGTGTGGATACGCAGTATTTT
TRBJ2-3 . TRBV6-1 few CASSEQGALDTQYF TGTGCCAGCAGTGAACAGGGTGCCCTCGATACGCAGTATTTT
TRBJ2-7 . TRBV11-2 . CASSLVAGISHEQYF TGTGCCAGCAGCTTAGTCGCGGGGATCTCCCACGAGCAGTACTTC
TRBJ1-5 . TRBV12-5 . CASGLVLGRDNQPQHF TGTGCTAGTGGTTTGGTACTCGGGAGGGATAATCAGCCCCAGCATTTT
TRBJ1-5 . TRBV20-1 . CSAVGGGSQPQHF TGCAGTGCTGTGGGGGGTGGGAGTCAGCCCCAGCATTTT
TRBJ1-1 . TRBV20-1 . CSAKTLNTEAFF TGCAGTGCAAAAACACTGAACACTGAAGCTTTCTTT
TRBJ2-2 TRBD1 TRBV6-2/TRBV6-3 . CASSYPRTGGSTGELFF TGTGCCAGCAGTTACCCCAGGACAGGGGGCTCCACCGGGGAGCTGTTTTTT
TRBJ2-3 . TRBV2 . CASRPRYGTGPNTDTQYF TGTGCCAGCAGGCCTCGGTATGGAACGGGCCCAAACACAGATACGCAGTATTTT
TRBJ2-1 TRBD1 TRBV2 . CASSRRDRGVNEQFF TGTGCCAGCAGTCGCCGGGACAGGGGGGTGAATGAGCAGTTCTTC
TRBJ1-1 . TRBV5-1 many CASSSQGLDTEAFF TGCGCCAGCAGCTCCCAGGGGCTGGACACTGAAGCTTTCTTT
TRBJ2-5 TRBD1 TRBV4-3 few CASSQARRTGGLETQYF TGCGCCAGCAGCCAAGCCCGCCGGACAGGGGGACTAGAGACCCAGTACTTC
TRBJ1-1 . TRBV6-2/TRBV6-3 many CASSYARNTEAFF TGTGCCAGCAGTTATGCGAGGAACACTGAAGCTTTCTTT
TRBJ1-5 TRBD1 TRBV7-8 . CASSWDRVQPQHF TGTGCCAGCAGCTGGGACAGGGTACAGCCCCAGCATTTT
TRBJ2-7 . TRBV7-6 few CASSPQPRGRGEQYF TGTGCCAGCAGCCCACAACCCCGGGGGCGCGGCGAGCAGTACTTC
TRBJ1-4 TRBD1 TRBV7-8 few CASSFRTGRPGKLFF TGTGCCAGCAGCTTTCGGACAGGTAGACCCGGAAAACTGTTTTTT
TRBJ2-3 TRBD2 TRBV6-1 . CASSAGGNTDTQYF TGTGCCAGCAGTGCGGGGGGTAACACAGATACGCAGTATTTT
TRBJ1-1 TRBD1 TRBV7-2 . CASSFRDRITEAFF TGTGCCAGCAGCTTCCGGGACAGGATCACTGAAGCTTTCTTT
TRBJ1-2 . TRBV6-6 few CASSYDGDPAREGYTF TGTGCCAGCAGTTACGATGGGGACCCCGCGCGAGAGGGCTACACCTTC
TRBJ1-4 TRBD1 TRBV27 once CASRDRDPNEKLFF TGTGCCAGCAGGGACAGGGATCCTAATGAAAAACTGTTTTTT
TRBJ1-2 . TRBV6-2/TRBV6-3 . CASSYLPRLDGYTF TGTGCCAGCAGTTACTTGCCCCGGCTGGATGGCTACACCTTC
TRBJ2-3 . TRBV11-1 . CASSLRYTDTQYF TGTGCCAGCAGCTTACGGTACACAGATACGCAGTATTTT
TRBJ2-1 TRBD1 TRBV19 . CASSINRDSFNEQFF TGTGCCAGTAGTATAAATAGGGACAGCTTCAATGAGCAGTTCTTC
TRBJ1-4 . TRBV4-3 few CASSQSRSLNEKLFF TGCGCCAGCAGCCAGTCTAGGTCCCTTAATGAAAAACTGTTTTTT
TRBJ2-3 . TRBV7-2 many CASSLYSGVGDTQYF TGTGCCAGCAGCTTATACTCTGGGGTGGGAGATACGCAGTATTTT
TRBJ2-2 . TRBV28 . CASSLMLVQARVTGELFF TGTGCCAGCAGTTTAATGTTGGTTCAGGCCCGGGTTACCGGGGAGCTGTTTTTT
TRBJ1-3 . TRBV20-1 . CSAGQGIAGNTIYF TGCAGTGCTGGACAAGGTATCGCTGGAAACACCATATATTTT
TRBJ2-1 . TRBV6-8 . CASRFWDGPYNEQFF TGTGCCAGCAGGTTCTGGGACGGACCCTACAATGAGCAGTTCTTC
TRBJ1-2 . TRBV4-1 . CASSQVELRGGGYTF TGCGCCAGCAGCCAAGTTGAGCTTCGGGGGGGTGGCTACACCTTC
TRBJ2-2 . TRBV7-6 few CASSLKAGELFF TGTGCCAGCAGCTTAAAGGCCGGGGAGCTGTTTTTT
TRBJ2-1 . TRBV7-2 many CASSFSVSNEQFF TGTGCCAGCAGCTTTAGCGTAAGTAATGAGCAGTTCTTC
TRBJ1-5 . TRBV2 once CASSDIGRGNQPQHF TGTGCCAGCAGTGATATCGGCAGGGGCAATCAGCCCCAGCATTTT
TRBJ2-2 . TRBV19 . CASRANTGELFF TGTGCCAGTAGAGCGAACACCGGGGAGCTGTTTTTT